The 11 T cell receptor beta chains below all came from one sample that was sequenced in a study of CD8 T cells in Susac syndrome. Reverse transcription used roughly 0.45 to 1 ug RNA and random hexamers. TCRdb independently ran MiXCR on the immunoSEQ multiplex PCR reads; one entry per CDR3 protein. This sample has approximately 120,000 distinct CDR3 sequences, with over 90% found just once. The sample was CD4+ T cells from PBMCs. Receptors originate from a human donor in good health.

This chain connects TRBV14 to TRBJ1-2; D unresolved. Per the germline V gene, CDR1 is SGHDN and CDR2 is FVKESK. Between the trimmed V and J ends, which lost 6 bases and 12 bases, there was a span of 17 bases. The CDR3 length is 12 residues. The CDR3 DNA reads as TGTGCCAGCAGGTCCCAGGTTCTTCACCACACCTTC. This codes for CASRSQVLHHTF.

The chain carries TRBV28 and TRBJ1-5; weak D call: TRBD1 (6 bases). Trimming took 7 bases from V and 7 from J, leaving 20 bases between them. Germline V lookup: CDR1 MDHEN, CDR2 SYDVKM. The CDR3 extends over 15 amino acids. The chain's CDR3 is CASIKQGGRGQPQHF. As DNA, the CDR3 is TGTGCCAGCATCAAACAGGGTGGTCGGGGACAGCCCCAGCATTTT.

The chain recombines TRBV12-5 with TRBJ2-2; 8 bases are shared with TRBD1. The CDR3 has 15 residues. J gave up 4 bases and V 5 bases, and 6 bases lay outside the gene matches. The germline gives CDR1 LGHNT, CDR2 FRNRAP. The CDR3 bases are TGTGCTAGTGGTGAGGACAGGGCTTTCACCGGGGAGCTGTTTTTT. This codes for CASGEDRAFTGELFF. The whole variable domain, filled in from reference TRBV12-5 and TRBJ2-2, reads DARVTQTPRHKVTEMGQEVTMRCQPILGHNTVFWYRQTMMQGLELLAYFRNRAPLDDSGMPKDRFSAEMPDATLATLKIQPSEPRDSAVYFCASGEDRAFTGELFFGEGSRLTVL.

The chain uses TRBV3-1 and TRBJ2-5; D uncertain. There are 15 residues in the CDR3. Germline V gives CDR1 LGHDT, CDR2 YNNKEL (reference sequence). Between the trimmed V and J ends, which lost 4 bases and 2 bases, there was a span of 14 bases. In DNA form, the CDR3 reads TGTGCCAGCAGCCCGATAGGTAGGGCACAAGAGACCCAGTACTTC. It translates to CASSPIGRAQETQYF.

This chain links TRBV7-2 with TRBJ2-4; a weak D match, TRBD2 (5 bases). The CDR3 totals 13 residues. V lost 1 base and J lost 5, with 6 bases in between. The germline CDR1 and CDR2 sequences are SGHTA and FQGNSA. Here the CDR3 reads CASSLGGQNIQYF. CDR3 coding DNA: TGTGCCAGCAGCTTAGGAGGGCAAAACATTCAGTACTTC.

This chain joins TRBV20-1 and TRBJ2-7; the D gene is possibly TRBD1 (5 bases). The germline V gene has CDR1 DFQATT and CDR2 SNEGSKA (reference sequence). Deletions cut 1 base from V and 2 bases from J, with 12 bases between. CDR3 length: 14 residues. The CDR3 coding sequence is TGCAGTGCTAGAGTGGGAATAGGGGCCTACGAGCAGTACTTC. As protein: CSARVGIGAYEQYF.

This chain links TRBV7-9 with TRBJ2-5; D not resolved. The V and J ends lost 2 bases and 2 bases respectively, with 9 bases between them. There are 14 residues in the CDR3. Germline loops: CDR1 SEHNR, CDR2 FQNEAQ (reference sequence). The CDR3: CASSLSAEQETQYF. CDR3 sequence (DNA): TGTGCCAGCAGCTTAAGCGCGGAGCAAGAGACCCAGTACTTC.

This clonotype came up a few times. V gene TRBV12-3 or TRBV12-4 combines with J gene TRBJ1-2, with D perhaps matching TRBD1 (5 bases). V was cut by 6 bases and J by 4 bases, with 12 bases left in between. The CDR3 is 13 residues long. The CDR3 region is CASSPAGSYGYTF. The CDR3 DNA reads as TGTGCCAGCAGCCCCGCAGGGAGCTATGGCTACACCTTC.

The chain has TRBV29-1 and TRBJ1-1, with unresolved D. CDR1 and CDR2 from the germline V gene are SQVTM and ANQGSEA. This CDR3 is built from 13 residues. V gave up 8 bases and J gave up 1 base, with 14 bases separating them. CDR3 nucleotide sequence: TGCAGCATCAACCCGGGCAAGAACACTGAAGCTTTCTTT. The encoded protein is CSINPGKNTEAFF.

The chain carries TRBV5-6 and TRBJ1-1; D gene uncertain. Deletions cut 2 bases from V and 2 bases from J, with 10 bases between. Germline CDR1 SGHDT, CDR2 YYEEEE. CDR3 length: 14 amino acids. The CDR3 loop is CASSFEGLNTEAFF. The CDR3 DNA is TGTGCCAGCAGCTTTGAAGGGTTAAACACTGAAGCTTTCTTT.

The rearrangement joins TRBV7-2 to TRBJ2-7, with TRBD1 as a possible D gene (7 bases). The ends were cut back, 0 bases at V and 7 bases at J, with 13 bases in the middle. Germline values: CDR1 SGHTA, CDR2 FQGNSA. The CDR3 sequence is 14 residues long. CDR3 sequence: CASSLAGSGGEQYF. CDR3 DNA sequence: TGTGCCAGCAGCTTAGCTGGGTCAGGGGGGGAGCAGTACTTC. Supplemented by reference TRBV7-2 and TRBJ2-7, the full variable domain reads GAGVSQSPSNKVTEKGKDVELRCDPISGHTALYWYRQSLGQGLEFLIYFQGNSAPDKSGLPSDRFSAERTGGSVSTLTIQRTQQEDSAVYLCASSLAGSGGEQYFGPGTRLTVT.